This record covers a single T cell receptor (beta chain). Antigen specificity is unknown. Trimming pared 2 bases from V and 4 bases from J, leaving 5 bases between. The V gene's germline CDR1 is KGHSH and CDR2 LQKENI. The CDR3 length is 12 residues. The validation cohort, a group of 90 to 150 subjects, included the donors and was separate from the approximately 650-subject first cohort. Sequencing used immunoSEQ multiplex PCR; TCRdb keeps in-frame clones, though not all of them. The sample carries under 95,000 clones, approximately 95% recorded once. The sample comes from a study of cytomegalovirus exposure and HLA in healthy donors. Study observations and caveats: Despite most TCR sequences being rare, some public TCRs occurred in many donors. In vitro data verified a few CMV-associated chains as specific for CMV antigens.

Material: PBMCs. The V gene is TRBV18, the J gene TRBJ1-1; D unclear. The sequence came from a woman under 30 in good health and CMV-seropositive. CDR3 sequence: CASSPMSTEAFF. CDR3 DNA: TGTGCCAGCTCACCAATGAGCACTGAAGCTTTCTTT. The full variable domain, rest sourced from reference TRBV18 and TRBJ1-1, is NAGVMQNPRHLVRRRGQEARLRCSPMKGHSHVYWYRQLPEEGLKFMVYLQKENIIDESGMPKERFSAEFPKEGPSILRIQQVVRGDSAAYFCASSPMSTEAFFGQGTRLTVV.